This T cell receptor (beta chain) came from a study of blood T cell repertoires in COVID-19. Sequencing was performed with immunoSEQ multiplex PCR; in TCRdb, only in-frame clones are kept and a portion is missing. This sample has some 320,000 clones; approximately 89% occur once, and the top ten carry around 10%. This receptor was identified in a young woman with COVID-19, enrolled during active disease. The source material was peripheral blood.

The CDR3 region is CASSDRGSGMNTEAFF. CDR3 sequence (DNA): TGTGCCAGCAGTGATCGAGGTAGTGGTATGAACACTGAAGCTTTCTTT. The V and J genes are TRBV6-1 and TRBJ1-1; no definite D call. The CDR3 consists of 16 residues. The V and J ends lost 3 bases and 0 bases respectively, with 14 bases between them. Germline lookup yields CDR1 MNHNS and CDR2 SASEGT.